These T cell receptor beta chains were read from a single sample in a study of preoperative IRX-2 immunotherapy in early breast cancer. TCRdb's copy holds only in-frame clones and misses some; the assay was immunoSEQ multiplex PCR. The table shows 30,000 to 35,000 clones, with nearly 95% occurring only once. The sample here was taken from a patient treated with IRX-2 immunotherapy. Receptors originate from a human donor with breast cancer. Both conserved end residues are part of each CDR3. D genes are given only for firm matches. Clone sizes are given selectively: once, few, many, or a class where the clone is expanded.

J gene: TRBJ2-3; clone size: once; D gene: TRBD2; V gene: TRBV11-3; CDR3 length: 14; CDR3 protein: CASSLAGGADTQYF; CDR3 DNA: TGTGCCAGCAGCTTAGCGGGAGGGGCAGATACGCAGTATTTT
J gene: TRBJ2-2; clone size: -; D gene: -; V gene: TRBV28; CDR3 length: 15; CDR3 protein: CASSLSGHNTGELFF; CDR3 DNA: TGTGCCAGCAGTTTATCCGGACACAACACCGGGGAGCTGTTTTTT
J gene: TRBJ2-7; clone size: -; D gene: -; V gene: TRBV7-6; CDR3 length: 16; CDR3 protein: CASSPNPLTQGYEQYF; CDR3 DNA: TGTGCCAGCAGCCCCAACCCCCTTACGCAGGGCTACGAGCAGTACTTC
J gene: TRBJ2-7; clone size: -; D gene: -; V gene: TRBV6-1; CDR3 length: 14; CDR3 protein: CATTSRQSPYEQYF; CDR3 DNA: TGTGCCACTACGTCTCGCCAATCCCCCTACGAGCAGTACTTC
J gene: TRBJ2-1; clone size: -; D gene: TRBD1; V gene: TRBV30; CDR3 length: 15; CDR3 protein: CAGKKGTGSRNEQFF; CDR3 DNA: TGTGCCGGCAAAAAGGGGACAGGGAGTAGGAATGAGCAGTTCTTC
J gene: TRBJ1-2; clone size: -; D gene: -; V gene: TRBV4-1; CDR3 length: 17; CDR3 protein: CASSQVDSGLSNYGYTF; CDR3 DNA: TGCGCCAGCAGCCAAGTGGACAGCGGTTTGAGTAACTATGGCTACACCTTC
J gene: TRBJ2-5; clone size: -; D gene: TRBD1; V gene: TRBV2; CDR3 length: 15; CDR3 protein: CASSADRGPWETQYF; CDR3 DNA: TGTGCCAGCAGTGCCGACAGGGGGCCCTGGGAGACCCAGTACTTC
J gene: TRBJ2-7; clone size: -; D gene: -; V gene: TRBV6-5; CDR3 length: 13; CDR3 protein: CASTAPGGHEQYF; CDR3 DNA: TGTGCCAGCACCGCCCCGGGGGGCCACGAGCAGTACTTC
J gene: TRBJ2-1; clone size: -; D gene: -; V gene: TRBV29-1; CDR3 length: 13; CDR3 protein: CSVVPPPYNEQFF; CDR3 DNA: TGCAGCGTTGTCCCGCCCCCCTACAATGAGCAGTTCTTC
J gene: TRBJ1-3; clone size: -; D gene: -; V gene: TRBV7-8; CDR3 length: 17; CDR3 protein: CASSLAAGSISGNTIYF; CDR3 DNA: TGTGCCAGCAGCTTAGCAGCAGGCTCTATCTCTGGAAACACCATATATTTT
J gene: TRBJ2-5; clone size: -; D gene: -; V gene: TRBV7-2; CDR3 length: 14; CDR3 protein: CASSLGSRGETQYF; CDR3 DNA: TGTGCCAGCAGCTTAGGGAGTCGGGGTGAGACCCAGTACTTC
J gene: TRBJ2-7; clone size: -; D gene: TRBD1; V gene: TRBV6-6; CDR3 length: 15; CDR3 protein: CASSTTGTGSYEQYF; CDR3 DNA: TGTGCCAGCAGTACGACCGGGACAGGCTCCTACGAGCAGTACTTC
J gene: TRBJ2-7; clone size: -; D gene: -; V gene: TRBV19; CDR3 length: 15; CDR3 protein: CASSMEWYGSYEQYF; CDR3 DNA: TGTGCCAGTAGTATGGAATGGTATGGGTCCTACGAGCAGTACTTC
J gene: TRBJ2-7; clone size: -; D gene: TRBD1; V gene: TRBV6-5; CDR3 length: 15; CDR3 protein: CASSLRQGARLEQYF; CDR3 DNA: TGTGCCAGCAGCCTAAGACAGGGGGCGCGACTCGAGCAGTACTTC
J gene: TRBJ2-4; clone size: -; D gene: -; V gene: TRBV10-3; CDR3 length: 12; CDR3 protein: CAISPGSDIQYF; CDR3 DNA: TGTGCCATCAGTCCGGGGTCGGACATTCAGTACTTC
J gene: TRBJ2-7; clone size: -; D gene: -; V gene: TRBV7-2; CDR3 length: 12; CDR3 protein: CASSRRTYEQYF; CDR3 DNA: TGTGCCAGCAGCCGACGGACATACGAGCAGTACTTC
J gene: TRBJ2-5; clone size: -; D gene: -; V gene: TRBV19; CDR3 length: 17; CDR3 protein: CASRAPRDSGIQETQYF; CDR3 DNA: TGTGCCAGTAGGGCTCCCCGGGACAGCGGGATCCAAGAGACCCAGTACTTC
J gene: TRBJ1-2; clone size: -; D gene: -; V gene: TRBV5-5; CDR3 length: 13; CDR3 protein: CASSVDSNYGYTF; CDR3 DNA: TGTGCCAGCAGTGTGGACAGTAACTATGGCTACACCTTC
J gene: TRBJ2-1; clone size: once; D gene: TRBD1; V gene: TRBV6-5; CDR3 length: 12; CDR3 protein: CASKTGGNEQFF; CDR3 DNA: TGTGCCAGCAAAACAGGGGGCAACGAGCAGTTCTTC
J gene: TRBJ1-6; clone size: -; D gene: -; V gene: TRBV19; CDR3 length: 15; CDR3 protein: CASSIMGLVNSPLHF; CDR3 DNA: TGTGCCAGTAGTATAATGGGGCTGGTTAATTCACCCCTCCACTTT
J gene: TRBJ2-1; clone size: -; D gene: TRBD2; V gene: TRBV7-9; CDR3 length: 14; CDR3 protein: CASSLAGGPNEQFF; CDR3 DNA: TGTGCCAGCAGCCTAGCGGGGGGGCCGAATGAGCAGTTCTTC
J gene: TRBJ2-1; clone size: -; D gene: TRBD1; V gene: TRBV25-1; CDR3 length: 17; CDR3 protein: CASSDPRQGPTYNEQFF; CDR3 DNA: TGTGCCAGCAGTGACCCTCGACAGGGTCCAACTTACAATGAGCAGTTCTTC
J gene: TRBJ2-5; clone size: -; D gene: TRBD1; V gene: TRBV10-1; CDR3 length: 19; CDR3 protein: CASSDPSPGTEHPSETQYF; CDR3 DNA: TGCGCCAGCAGTGACCCCTCCCCCGGGACAGAACACCCCAGCGAGACCCAGTACTTC
J gene: TRBJ2-3; clone size: -; D gene: -; V gene: TRBV6-5; CDR3 length: 13; CDR3 protein: CASSGTRTDTQYF; CDR3 DNA: TGTGCCAGCAGTGGGACCCGCACAGATACGCAGTATTTT
J gene: TRBJ1-5; clone size: -; D gene: TRBD1; V gene: TRBV19; CDR3 length: 18; CDR3 protein: CASSIPGQGHRDNQPQHF; CDR3 DNA: TGTGCCAGTAGTATCCCGGGACAGGGCCATAGAGACAATCAGCCCCAGCATTTT
J gene: TRBJ2-3; clone size: once; D gene: -; V gene: TRBV10-3; CDR3 length: 13; CDR3 protein: CAIRSGRTDTQYF; CDR3 DNA: TGTGCCATCAGGTCCGGGCGCACAGATACGCAGTATTTT
J gene: TRBJ1-1; clone size: -; D gene: -; V gene: TRBV4-1; CDR3 length: 14; CDR3 protein: CASSQVGRVTEAFF; CDR3 DNA: TGCGCCAGCAGCCAAGTTGGCAGGGTAACTGAAGCTTTCTTT
J gene: TRBJ1-3; clone size: -; D gene: -; V gene: TRBV7-2; CDR3 length: 19; CDR3 protein: CASSPVTQRAVRSFNTIYF; CDR3 DNA: TGTGCCAGCAGTCCCGTGACACAAAGGGCGGTCCGCTCCTTCAACACCATATATTTT
J gene: TRBJ2-3; clone size: -; D gene: TRBD2; V gene: TRBV7-9; CDR3 length: 15; CDR3 protein: CASSLTSGSTDTQYF; CDR3 DNA: TGTGCCAGCAGTTTGACTAGCGGGAGCACAGATACGCAGTATTTT
J gene: TRBJ1-2; clone size: -; D gene: -; V gene: TRBV7-2; CDR3 length: 13; CDR3 protein: CASSPGMLYGYTF; CDR3 DNA: TGTGCCAGCAGCCCAGGGATGCTCTATGGCTACACCTTC
J gene: TRBJ2-5; clone size: once; D gene: TRBD1; V gene: TRBV6-5; CDR3 length: 14; CDR3 protein: CASSPQGAQETQYF; CDR3 DNA: TGTGCCAGCAGTCCTCAGGGGGCCCAAGAGACCCAGTACTTC